This T cell receptor beta chain was documented in a study of tumor and adjacent non-tumor tissue in lung cancer. The library came from three nested PCR rounds adapted from ARM-PCR protocols. TCRdb itself ran the multiplex PCR reads through MiXCR, one entry per CDR3 protein. Of more than 70,000 distinct CDR3 sequences in the sample, around 57% were seen once. Germline V lookup: CDR1 SGHAT, CDR2 FQNNGV. CDR3 size: 20 residues. RNA was extracted from bulk tissue without any cell sorting. This clonotype showed up just a few times. The sample consisted of lung tumor tissue. The rearrangement joins TRBV11-2 to TRBJ2-4; TRBD1 aligns across 9 bases. This receptor was obtained from a man in his 70s with non-small cell lung cancer. The chain's CDR3 is CTSSQGFRTGAPGPKNIQYF. The DNA of the CDR3 is TGTACTAGCAGCCAAGGGTTCCGGACAGGGGCCCCTGGGCCCAAAAACATTCAGTACTTC.